What follows are 29 T cell receptor beta chains derived from one specimen sequenced in a study of cytomegalovirus exposure and HLA in healthy donors. With 60 Vbeta and 13 Jbeta primers, the PCR was carried out. Some clones are missing from TCRdb's copy, which holds only in-frame ones; the method was immunoSEQ multiplex PCR. The sample comprises approximately 97,000 clones, roughly 80% of which are singletons, and 8.5% to 10% rests with the top ten. The sequencing sample was made of PBMCs. The source of these receptors is a male donor in good health and CMV-seropositive.

This clone was seen more than once but under ten times. The chain combines TRBV5-1 with TRBJ2-7; 10 bases agree with TRBD2. The CDR3 extends over 14 amino acids. Germline loops: CDR1 SGHRS, CDR2 YFSETQ. The junction had 2 bases not matched to a gene; V was cut back by 4 bases and J by 1 base. CDR3 sequence: CASSGLAASYEQYF. The CDR3 nucleotides are TGCGCCAGCAGCGGACTAGCGGCTTCCTACGAGCAGTACTTC.

The rearrangement uses TRBV10-3 and TRBJ1-2, with 7 bases aligning to TRBD1. The junction had 14 bases not matched to a gene; V was cut back by 7 bases and J by 6 bases. The CDR3 length is 15 residues. Germline values: CDR1 ENHRY, CDR2 SYGVKD. The CDR3 sequence is CAINPGTDRVHGYTF. Here the CDR3 DNA reads TGTGCCATCAATCCTGGGACAGATCGGGTGCATGGCTACACCTTC.

The sample holds one count of this clone. The chain is built from TRBV11-3 and TRBJ2-5, with 7 bases that match TRBD2. The J call may not be correct, given that the DNA end is closer to TRBJ2-7. The CDR3 length is 16 residues. CDR1 and CDR2 from the germline V gene are SGHNT and YENEEA. CDR3 nucleotide sequence: TGTGCCAGCAGCTTAGGTATTGGCGGGAGCTCCTACGAGCAGTACTTC. Translation: CASSLGIGGSSYEQYF.

This rearrangement joins TRBV2 to TRBJ2-5; D is unresolved. Germline loops: CDR1 SNHLY, CDR2 FYNNEI. This CDR3 comprises 12 residues. V was trimmed by 1 base and J by 5 bases, leaving 5 bases between them. The CDR3 nucleotides are TGTGCCAGCAGTGAAGTCCCGGAGACCCAGTACTTC. This sequence encodes CASSEVPETQYF.

This clone has a single count. The chain recombines TRBV6-5 with TRBJ2-3, with D possibly being TRBD2 (6 bases). V was trimmed by 5 bases and J by 4 bases, leaving 16 bases between them. The CDR3 is made up of 15 amino acids. The germline CDR1 and CDR2 sequences are MNHEY and SVGAGI. The CDR3: CASSVGPGGADTQYF. The DNA for the CDR3 is TGTGCCAGCAGTGTAGGACCCGGAGGGGCAGATACGCAGTATTTT.

The CDR3 DNA sequence: TGCGCCAGCAGCAACAAGGGGTCTGGGGACACTGAAGCTTTCTTT. Residues: CASSNKGSGDTEAFF. The chain links TRBV4-3 to TRBJ1-1, with a possible D match to TRBD1 (5 bases). Germline loops: CDR1 LGHNA, CDR2 YSLEER. The length of the CDR3 is 15 residues. V dropped 5 bases and J dropped 3 bases, with 16 bases sitting between them.

The J gene is TRBJ1-2, the V gene TRBV30; 9 bases match TRBD1. This CDR3 has 15 residues. V gave up 3 bases and J gave up 3 bases; unmatched junction bases: 8. Germline CDR1 reads GTSNPN; CDR2 reads SVGIG (reference sequence). The CDR3 DNA reads TGTGCCTGGAGGAGGACAGGGGCAGGGGACTATGGCTACACCTTC. It is translated as CAWRRTGAGDYGYTF.

This clone turned up a few times. V and J are TRBV18 and TRBJ2-5, with D unclear. The tail of the sequence fits TRBJ2-7 better, so the J call may be wrong. The CDR3 covers 13 residues. Germline CDR1 is KGHSH and CDR2 is LQKENI. CDR3 DNA: TGTGCCAGCTCACCTATAGCCGCCTACGAGCAGTACTTC. Encoded protein: CASSPIAAYEQYF.

This clone has only a few counts. V is TRBV7-7 and J is TRBJ1-6; 10 bases are a match to TRBD1. The V and J ends lost 6 bases and 4 bases, in that order; junction bases with no gene match: 15. CDR3 size: 19 residues. Germline lookup yields CDR1 SSHAT and CDR2 FNYEAQ (reference sequence). The CDR3 DNA reads as TGTGCCAGCAGACCAGACAGGGGGCTCCTCCAAACATATAATTCACCCCTCCACTTT. It translates to CASRPDRGLLQTYNSPLHF.

This clone has a handful of counts. The chain is built from TRBV19 and TRBJ2-2, with a possible D match to TRBD2 (6 bases). Trimming left V 7 bases short and J 0 bases short, with 12 bases between. CDR3 length: 15 residues. CDR1 is LNHDA and CDR2 is SQIVND in the germline V gene (reference sequence). This CDR3 reads CASTKRVANTGELFF. In nucleotides, the CDR3 is TGTGCCAGTACCAAGCGGGTCGCGAACACCGGGGAGCTGTTTTTT.

V and J are TRBV7-6 and TRBJ1-3, with D possibly being TRBD1 (6 bases). There are 16 residues in the CDR3. The germline V gene has CDR1 SGHVS and CDR2 FNYEAQ. Trimming took 1 base from V and 0 from J, leaving 10 bases between them. The CDR3 is CASSLEQGPSGNTIYF. The CDR3 nucleotides read TGTGCCAGCAGCTTAGAACAGGGCCCCTCTGGAAACACCATATATTTT.

This chain uses TRBV6-5 with TRBJ2-7; 9 bases are a match to TRBD1. Germline V gene lookup returns CDR1 MNHEY and CDR2 SVGAGI. The CDR3 is 14 amino acids. The J segment lost 2 bases and the V segment lost 10 bases, leaving 9 bases of the junction unmatched. Written as DNA, the CDR3 is TGTGCCACCGCGCCGGGACAGGGACCCTACGAGCAGTACTTC. It encodes CATAPGQGPYEQYF.

V usage is TRBV7-3 and J usage is TRBJ2-3; D may be TRBD1 (6 bases). This CDR3 is 14 amino acids long. V lost 5 bases, J lost 0 bases, and 9 bases lay in between. In germline, CDR1 is SGHTA, CDR2 FQGTGA. In nucleotides, the CDR3 is TGTGCCAGCAGCCCCAGGGGTAGCACAGATACGCAGTATTTT. It yields the protein CASSPRGSTDTQYF.

Comment on this clone: A read error may account for a junction end that differs from germline. V is TRBV7-7 and J is TRBJ2-7, with 8 bases lining up with TRBD2. This CDR3 spans 15 amino acids. CDR1 is SSHAT and CDR2 is FNYEAQ in the germline V gene (reference sequence). The CDR3 DNA sequence: TGTGCTAGCAGCCCTGGACTAGCCGTCTCCTACGAGCAGTACTTC. Translating it yields CASSPGLAVSYEQYF.

The V gene is TRBV6-6, the J gene TRBJ1-6; D possibly corresponds to TRBD1 (5 bases). The ends were cut back, 10 bases at V and 9 bases at J, with 22 bases in the middle. The CDR3 totals 15 residues. Germline V gives CDR1 MNHNY, CDR2 SVGAGI (reference sequence). The CDR3 loop reads CATITAQGAGSPLHF. The CDR3 DNA follows: TGTGCCACCATAACAGCTCAGGGCGCAGGTTCACCCCTCCACTTT.

The chain is built from TRBV13 and TRBJ1-3, with D possibly being TRBD1 (6 bases). This CDR3 comprises 17 residues. Looked up from germline, CDR1 is PRHDT and CDR2 is FYEKMQ (reference sequence). The V and J ends lost 5 bases and 0 bases respectively, with 17 bases between them. The DNA for the CDR3 is TGTGCCAGCAGCAAAGGGGGGGCCTTGTACTCTGGAAACACCATATATTTT. Translating gives CASSKGGALYSGNTIYF.

This clone was observed a single time. The chain carries TRBV4-3 and TRBJ2-3; D is perhaps TRBD1 (6 bases). This CDR3 is 15 amino acids long. V lost 0 bases to trimming and J lost 7 bases, with 14 bases between them. Germline CDR1 LGHNA, CDR2 YSLEER. The CDR3 loop is CASSQEPAGENTQYF. The CDR3, as DNA: TGCGCCAGCAGCCAAGAGCCGGCAGGGGAGAATACGCAGTATTTT.

In this sample, this clone turned up once. V and J are TRBV21-1 and TRBJ1-2; the table's TRBD1 call for D was not verified on the DNA. TRBV21-1 represents a pseudogene. This CDR3 comprises 16 residues. The CDR3 reads CASSKATGGARYGYTF. The CDR3 nucleotides read TGTGCCAGCAGCAAAGCGACAGGGGGCGCGAGGTATGGCTACACCTTC.

This sequence joins TRBV6-6 and TRBJ1-3, with D hard to call. CDR3 length: 13 amino acids. Germline V gene data show CDR1 as MNHNY and CDR2 as SVGAGI (reference sequence). Trimming stripped 8 bases from V and 6 bases from J, with 14 bases between. The CDR3 coding sequence is TGTGCCAGCCGAGGCTCATCCCTAAACACCATATATTTT. Amino acid sequence: CASRGSSLNTIYF.

This clone occurred a few times. The same CDR3 arises from other DNA sequences in this sample as well. The V call is TRBV2, the J call TRBJ2-5; D may be TRBD2 (5 bases). The CDR3 is made up of 14 amino acids. Germline CDR1 reads SNHLY; CDR2 reads FYNNEI. V shed 6 bases and J shed 5 bases, with 16 bases lying between them. CDR3 DNA: TGTGCCAGCAGCCCTCGAACTAGTGGTGAGACCCAGTACTTC. Its protein is CASSPRTSGETQYF.

The gene calls are TRBV6-5 and TRBJ2-5; TRBD1 matches at 10 bases. The trim removed 4 bases at V and 5 bases at J, leaving 7 bases unmatched. The length of the CDR3 is 15 residues. Germline lookup yields CDR1 MNHEY and CDR2 SVGAGI. CDR3 region: CASSSFGQGGETQYF. The CDR3 region has the DNA TGTGCCAGCAGTTCCTTCGGACAGGGGGGGGAGACCCAGTACTTC.

The chain recombines TRBV28 with TRBJ2-2, with 10 bases identical to TRBD2. With V trimmed by 3 bases and J by 5 bases, 6 bases remained unmatched. This CDR3 contains 16 residues. The germline CDR1 and CDR2 sequences are MDHEN and SYDVKM. DNA of the CDR3: TGTGCCAGCAGTTTTGAGCGGGAGGGCCGAACCGGGGAGCTGTTTTTT. This translates into CASSFEREGRTGELFF.

This chain uses TRBV7-6 with TRBJ2-1; a possible D gene is TRBD2 (7 bases). Trimming removed 5 bases from V and 0 bases from J, with 11 bases in between. The germline V gene has CDR1 SGHVS and CDR2 FNYEAQ. The CDR3 is 15 amino acids. The CDR3 DNA sequence: TGTGCCAGCAGCCCCGGGGGGCTCTCCTACAATGAGCAGTTCTTC. Residues: CASSPGGLSYNEQFF.

V gene TRBV7-2 combines with J gene TRBJ2-2, with 9 bases lining up with TRBD1. This CDR3 comprises 15 residues. The V gene end was trimmed by 5 bases and the J gene end by 7 bases; junction bases not matched to a gene: 8. In germline, CDR1 is SGHTA, CDR2 FQGNSA. The CDR3 protein is CASSTLQGAVGELFF. The CDR3, as DNA: TGTGCCAGCAGCACCCTACAGGGGGCGGTCGGGGAGCTGTTTTTT.

The CDR3 region has the DNA TGCAGCGCTGACCTAGCGGGAGGGGGCAATGAGCAGTTCTTC. Amino acids: CSADLAGGGNEQFF. This sequence joins TRBV29-1 and TRBJ2-1; 12 bases map to TRBD2. The length of the CDR3 is 14 residues. V trimming: 7 bases; J trimming: 6 bases; junction bases outside the gene matches: 7. From germline, CDR1 is SQVTM and CDR2 ANQGSEA.

This chain joins TRBV7-9 and TRBJ1-5; 7 nucleotides align to TRBD1. V was clipped by 2 bases and J by 6 bases; unmatched bases: 7. CDR1 is SEHNR, CDR2 FQNEAQ, per germline (reference sequence). CDR3 length equals 15 residues. The CDR3 region is CASSLTGTAGQPQHF. The CDR3 region has the DNA TGTGCCAGCAGCTTAACCGGGACAGCAGGTCAGCCCCAGCATTTT.

Only a few counts were recorded for this clone. At one end the junction does not follow the germline gene, possibly because of a read error. The V gene is TRBV7-9, the J gene TRBJ2-1; D is perhaps TRBD2 (7 bases). The germline V gene has CDR1 SEHNR and CDR2 FQNEAQ (reference sequence). The CDR3 loop spans 15 amino acids. The CDR3 DNA reads as TGTTCCAGCATCGGCGGGGGCCTACGGACGAATGAGCAGTTCTTC. This gives the protein CSSIGGGLRTNEQFF.

This clone was seen once. This chain links TRBV9 with TRBJ1-6, with unresolved D. Germline lookup yields CDR1 SGDLS and CDR2 YYNGEE. The CDR3 length is 14 residues. V lost 4 bases to trimming and J lost 7 bases, with 12 bases between them. The CDR3 bases are TGTGCCAGCAGCCCCAGTAATCTGAATTCACCCCTCCACTTT. This encodes CASSPSNLNSPLHF.

This clone was counted a few times. The chain is built from TRBV6-1 and TRBJ2-7; possibly TRBD2 for D (5 bases). CDR3 size: 14 residues. Germline loops: CDR1 MNHNS, CDR2 SASEGT. V lost 3 bases and J lost 7, with 16 bases in between. The DNA of the CDR3 is TGTGCCAGCAGTGAGCGACTACCCCTTGCTGAGCAGTACTTC. It yields the protein CASSERLPLAEQYF.